This passage covers 5 T cell receptor beta chains from one sample sequenced in a study of PD-1 blockade in classical Hodgkin lymphoma. The repertoire was sequenced with immunoSEQ multiplex PCR; TCRdb's copy has only in-frame clones and lacks some. The repertoire holds 46,000 or so clones, almost 90% seen once, with about 9% in the top ten. In every patient, relapse followed autologous stem cell transplantation, while exposure to brentuximab vedotin differed. The sample was peripheral blood mononuclear cells (PBMCs), taken at baseline. The receptors come from a human donor with classical Hodgkin lymphoma.

The chain has TRBV14 and TRBJ2-3; 10 positions agree with TRBD1. The CDR3 is made up of 17 amino acids. Germline lookup yields CDR1 SGHDN and CDR2 FVKESK. V dropped 0 bases and J dropped 10; count of bases not matched to a gene: 13. As DNA, the CDR3 is TGTGCCAGCAGCCAAGACGGACAGGGGGTCCCTTTAAGTCCGCAGTATTTT. Protein product: CASSQDGQGVPLSPQYF.

CDR3 sequence: CASSFAGGNYGYTF. The CDR3 nucleotides are TGTGCCAGCAGTTTCGCAGGGGGCAACTATGGCTACACCTTC. The rearrangement joins TRBV27 to TRBJ1-2, with 8 nucleotides matching TRBD1. This CDR3 has 14 residues. Trimming at V came to 3 bases and at J to 2 bases, leaving 2 bases not matched to a gene. The V gene's germline CDR1 is MNHEY and CDR2 SMNVEV (reference sequence).

This chain links TRBV7-2 with TRBJ2-1, with 9 bases fitting TRBD1. Germline V gene data show CDR1 as SGHTA and CDR2 as FQGNSA. The CDR3 extends over 15 amino acids. J was trimmed by 10 bases and V by 4 bases; bases with no gene match: 11. For the CDR3, the DNA is TGTGCCAGCAGCTCTTTACACAGGGGGCTGAGAGAGCAGTTCTTC. Protein product: CASSSLHRGLREQFF.

The chain recombines TRBV27 with TRBJ2-1, with 7 bases identical to TRBD1. From germline, CDR1 is MNHEY and CDR2 SMNVEV (reference sequence). Trimming at V came to 5 bases and at J to 1 base, leaving 11 bases not matched to a gene. This CDR3 region has 17 residues. CDR3 nucleotide sequence: TGTGCCAGCAGTCCTGGGCCGGGACAGAAATCCTACAATGAGCAGTTCTTC. Translated: CASSPGPGQKSYNEQFF.

The chain carries TRBV27 and TRBJ2-7; TRBD1 aligns across 7 bases. Trimming took 3 bases from V and 3 from J; bases not matched to a gene: 8. The germline V gene encodes CDR1 MNHEY and CDR2 SMNVEV (reference sequence). The CDR3 spans 15 residues. The CDR3 loop reads CASSLVGRQGYEQYF. CDR3 nucleotide sequence: TGTGCCAGCAGTTTGGTGGGGCGACAGGGCTACGAGCAGTACTTC.